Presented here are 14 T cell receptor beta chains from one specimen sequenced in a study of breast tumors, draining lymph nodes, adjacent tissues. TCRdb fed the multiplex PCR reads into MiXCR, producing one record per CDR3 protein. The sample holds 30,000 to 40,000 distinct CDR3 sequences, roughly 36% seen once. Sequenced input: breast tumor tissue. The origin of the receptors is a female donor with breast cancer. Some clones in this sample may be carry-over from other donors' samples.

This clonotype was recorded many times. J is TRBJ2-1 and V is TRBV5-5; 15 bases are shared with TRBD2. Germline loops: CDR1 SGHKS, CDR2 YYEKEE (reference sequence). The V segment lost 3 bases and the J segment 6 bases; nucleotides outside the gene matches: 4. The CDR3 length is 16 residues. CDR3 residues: CASSSGLAGGFNEQFF. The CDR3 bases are TGTGCCAGCAGCTCGGGACTAGCGGGAGGATTCAATGAGCAGTTCTTC. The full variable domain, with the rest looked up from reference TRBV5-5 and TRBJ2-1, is DAGVTQSPTHLIKTRGQQVTLRCSPISGHKSVSWYQQVLGQGPQFIFQYYEKEERGRGNFPDRFSARQFPNYSSELNVNALLLGDSALYLCASSSGLAGGFNEQFFGPGTRLTVL.

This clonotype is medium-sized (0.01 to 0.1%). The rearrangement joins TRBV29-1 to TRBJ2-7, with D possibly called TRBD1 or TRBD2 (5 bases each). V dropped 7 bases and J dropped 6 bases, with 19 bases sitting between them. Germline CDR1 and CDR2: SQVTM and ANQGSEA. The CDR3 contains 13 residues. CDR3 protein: CSATTVSGREQYF. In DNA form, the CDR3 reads TGCAGCGCTACAACAGTCTCGGGACGCGAGCAGTACTTC.

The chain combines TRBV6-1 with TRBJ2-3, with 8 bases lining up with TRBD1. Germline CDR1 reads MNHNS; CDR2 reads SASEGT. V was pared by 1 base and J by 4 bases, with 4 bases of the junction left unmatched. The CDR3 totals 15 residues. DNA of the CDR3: TGTGCCAGCAGTGAAGTGTGGACAGGGTCAGATACGCAGTATTTT. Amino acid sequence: CASSEVWTGSDTQYF.

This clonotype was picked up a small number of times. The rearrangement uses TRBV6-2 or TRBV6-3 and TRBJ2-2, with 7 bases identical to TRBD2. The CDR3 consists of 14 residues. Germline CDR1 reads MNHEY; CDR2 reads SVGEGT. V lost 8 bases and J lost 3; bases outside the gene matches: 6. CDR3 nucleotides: TGTGCCAGCTCGGGCGGGAGTGACACCGGGGAGCTGTTTTTT. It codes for CASSGGSDTGELFF.

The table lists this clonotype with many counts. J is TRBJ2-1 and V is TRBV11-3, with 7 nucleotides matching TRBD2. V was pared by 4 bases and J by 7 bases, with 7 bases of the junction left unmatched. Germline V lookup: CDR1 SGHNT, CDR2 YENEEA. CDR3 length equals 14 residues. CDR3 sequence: CASSWGGSWNEQFF. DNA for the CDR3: TGTGCCAGCAGCTGGGGGGGTTCTTGGAATGAGCAGTTCTTC.

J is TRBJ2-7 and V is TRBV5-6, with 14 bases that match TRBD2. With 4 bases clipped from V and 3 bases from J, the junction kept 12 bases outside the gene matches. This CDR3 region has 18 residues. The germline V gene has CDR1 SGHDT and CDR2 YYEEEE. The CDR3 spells CASSKGTSGRRLGYEQYF. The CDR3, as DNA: TGTGCCAGCAGCAAAGGGACTAGCGGGAGACGTTTGGGCTACGAGCAGTACTTC. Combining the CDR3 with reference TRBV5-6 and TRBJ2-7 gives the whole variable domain DAGVTQSPTHLIKTRGQQVTLRCSPKSGHDTVSWYQQALGQGPQFIFQYYEEEERQRGNFPDRFSGHQFPNYSSELNVNALLLGDSALYLCASSKGTSGRRLGYEQYFGPGTRLTVT.

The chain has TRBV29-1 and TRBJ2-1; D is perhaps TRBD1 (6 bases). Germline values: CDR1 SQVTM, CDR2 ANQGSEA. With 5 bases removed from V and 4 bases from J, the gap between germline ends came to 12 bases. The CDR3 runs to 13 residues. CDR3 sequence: CSVSQGTYNEQFF. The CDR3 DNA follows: TGCAGCGTTTCTCAGGGGACATACAATGAGCAGTTCTTC.

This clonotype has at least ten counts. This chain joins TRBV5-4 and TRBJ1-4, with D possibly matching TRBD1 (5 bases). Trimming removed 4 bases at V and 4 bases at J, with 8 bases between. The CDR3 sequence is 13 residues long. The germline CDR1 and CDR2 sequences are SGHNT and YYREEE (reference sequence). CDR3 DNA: TGTGCCAGCAGCCGGGGCTTTAATGAAAAACTGTTTTTT. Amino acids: CASSRGFNEKLFF. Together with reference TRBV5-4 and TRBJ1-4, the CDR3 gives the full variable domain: ETGVTQSPTHLIKTRGQQVTLRCSSQSGHNTVSWYQQALGQGPQFIFQYYREEENGRGNFPPRFSGLQFPNYSSELNVNALELDDSALYLCASSRGFNEKLFFGSGTQLSVL.

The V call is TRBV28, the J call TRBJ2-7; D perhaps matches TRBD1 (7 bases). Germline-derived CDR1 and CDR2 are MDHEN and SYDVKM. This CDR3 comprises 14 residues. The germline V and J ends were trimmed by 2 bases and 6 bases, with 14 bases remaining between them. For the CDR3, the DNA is TGTGCCAGCAGTTTACAGGGGGGTTTCGCCGAGCAGTACTTC. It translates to CASSLQGGFAEQYF.

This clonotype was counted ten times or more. CDR3 nucleotide sequence: TGCAGTGCAGGAAGACCGGGGACGGGGACTAGCGGGAGGGTTTATGAGACCCAGTACTTC. Protein: CSAGRPGTGTSGRVYETQYF. This chain joins TRBV20-1 and TRBJ2-5, with 16 nucleotides matching TRBD2. J was trimmed by 5 bases and V by 6 bases; bases with no gene match: 21. Germline values: CDR1 DFQATT, CDR2 SNEGSKA (reference sequence). There are 20 residues in the CDR3.

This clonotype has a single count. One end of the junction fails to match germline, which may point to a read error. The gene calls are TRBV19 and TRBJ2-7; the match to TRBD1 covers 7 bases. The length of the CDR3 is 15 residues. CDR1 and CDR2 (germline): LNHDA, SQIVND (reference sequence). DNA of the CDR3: TGTGTCAGTAGTATCCCCACAGGGGCGCCATTCGAGCAGTACTTC. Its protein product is CVSSIPTGAPFEQYF.

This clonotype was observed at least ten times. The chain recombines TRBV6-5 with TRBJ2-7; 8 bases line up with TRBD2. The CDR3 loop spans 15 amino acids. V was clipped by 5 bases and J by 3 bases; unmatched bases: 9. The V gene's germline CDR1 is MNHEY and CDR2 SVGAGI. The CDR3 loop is CASSPTGSGNYEQYF. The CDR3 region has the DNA TGTGCCAGCAGTCCCACAGGTAGCGGGAACTACGAGCAGTACTTC.

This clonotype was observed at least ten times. The CDR3 reads CSASLGQGLNQPQHF. CDR3 bases: TGCAGTGCTAGTCTTGGCCAGGGACTCAATCAGCCCCAGCATTTT. V usage is TRBV20-1 and J usage is TRBJ1-5; TRBD1 is a possible D gene (5 bases). The V gene's germline CDR1 is DFQATT and CDR2 SNEGSKA (reference sequence). V lost 3 bases and J 3 bases, leaving 15 bases between the germline ends. CDR3 length: 15 amino acids.

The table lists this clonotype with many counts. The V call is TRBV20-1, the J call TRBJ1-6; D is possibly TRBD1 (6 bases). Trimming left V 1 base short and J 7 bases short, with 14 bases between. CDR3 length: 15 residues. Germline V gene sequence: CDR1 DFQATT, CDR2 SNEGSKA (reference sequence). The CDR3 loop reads CSARVRQVQNSPLHF. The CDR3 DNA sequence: TGCAGTGCTAGAGTACGACAGGTGCAGAATTCACCCCTCCACTTT.